There are a few counts of the clone carrying this TCR beta chain. The junction differs from germline at one of its ends, possibly a read error. The germline CDR1 and CDR2 sequences are SGHNT and YENEEA. The CDR3 runs 15 residues. The PBMCs were sourced from fresh peripheral blood (about 10 ml). Amplification yielded TCR beta CDR3 regions, with RNA transcripts as the source. TCR CDR3 underwent first-round RT-PCR with the HTBI primer set. TCRdb processed the multiplex PCR reads anew with MiXCR; each CDR3 protein has one entry. The data show roughly 500,000 distinct CDR3 sequences, approximately 15% seen once. This sample is drawn from a study of T cells in Graves' hyperthyroidism and ophthalmopathy.

Sequenced: blood. This chain connects TRBV11-3 to TRBJ2-1; no definite D call. The sequence came from a woman in her thirties with Graves' hyperthyroidism that later progressed to Graves' ophthalmopathy. The chain's CDR3 is CAGSFSGGPYNEQFF. CDR3 coding DNA: TGTGCCGGCAGCTTTTCCGGTGGCCCTTACAATGAGCAGTTCTTC.